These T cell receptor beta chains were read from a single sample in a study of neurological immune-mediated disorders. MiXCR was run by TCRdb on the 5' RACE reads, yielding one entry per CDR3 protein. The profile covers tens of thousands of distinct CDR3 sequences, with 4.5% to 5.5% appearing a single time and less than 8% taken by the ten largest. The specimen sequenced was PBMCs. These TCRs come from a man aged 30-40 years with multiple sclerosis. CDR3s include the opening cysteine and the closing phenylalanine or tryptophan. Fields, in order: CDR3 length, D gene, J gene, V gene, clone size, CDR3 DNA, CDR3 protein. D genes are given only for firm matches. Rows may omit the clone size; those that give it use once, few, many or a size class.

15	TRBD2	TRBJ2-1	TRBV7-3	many	TGTGCCAGCTCCTCAGGACTAGCGGGGAACAATGAGCAGTTCTTC	CASSSGLAGNNEQFF
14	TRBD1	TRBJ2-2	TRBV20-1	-	TGCAGTGCTCCCCAGGGGGCAATAACCGGGGAGCTGTTTTTT	CSAPQGAITGELFF
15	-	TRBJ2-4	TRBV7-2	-	TGTGCCAGCAGCTTAGGGGGGGTGGGCAAAAACATTCAGTACTTC	CASSLGGVGKNIQYF
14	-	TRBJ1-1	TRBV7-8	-	TGTGCCAGCAGCTTAGCGGGGGACGCGACTGAAGCTTTCTTT	CASSLAGDATEAFF
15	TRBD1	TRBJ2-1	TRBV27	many	TGTGCCAGCGGCCCGGGACAGGTCGTCCGGAATGAGCAGTTCTTC	CASGPGQVVRNEQFF
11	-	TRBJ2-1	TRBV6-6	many	TGTGCCAGTGCCTCCTACAATGAGCAGTTCTTC	CASASYNEQFF
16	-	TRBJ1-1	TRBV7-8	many	TGTGCCAGCAGCCCGCGATTGCAGGGGTCGAACACTGAAGCTTTCTTT	CASSPRLQGSNTEAFF
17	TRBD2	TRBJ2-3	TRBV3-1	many	TGTGCCAGCAGCCTAGGACTAGCGGGGCCTAGCACAGATACGCAGTATTTT	CASSLGLAGPSTDTQYF
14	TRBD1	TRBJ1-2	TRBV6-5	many	TGTGCCAGCAGCCTTGGGACAGGGGCTTCCGGCTACACCTTC	CASSLGTGASGYTF
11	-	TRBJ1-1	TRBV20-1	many	TGCAGTGACTCGGCGGGCACTGAAGCTTTCTTT	CSDSAGTEAFF
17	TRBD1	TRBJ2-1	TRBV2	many	TGTGCCAGCAGTGAAGCGAGCGGAACAGGGGGCTACAATGAGCAGTTCTTC	CASSEASGTGGYNEQFF
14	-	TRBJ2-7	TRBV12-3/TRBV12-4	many	TGTGCCAGCAGTTTTCAGGGCCCGACCTACGAGCAGTACTTC	CASSFQGPTYEQYF
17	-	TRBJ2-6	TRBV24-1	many	TGTGCCACCAGTGCGAAATGGCGAAGCTCTGGGGCCAACGTCCTGACTTTC	CATSAKWRSSGANVLTF
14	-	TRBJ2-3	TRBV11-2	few	TGTGCCAGCAGCTTAGCAGGGGCATCAGATACGCAGTATTTT	CASSLAGASDTQYF
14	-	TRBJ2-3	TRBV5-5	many	TGTGCCAGCAGCTTGGAGGCCGCCACAGATACGCAGTATTTT	CASSLEAATDTQYF
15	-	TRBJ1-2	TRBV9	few	TGTGCCAGCAGCGTAGAACCAGGGCGAAGGAATGGCTACACCTTC	CASSVEPGRRNGYTF
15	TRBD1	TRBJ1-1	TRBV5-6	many	TGTGCCAGCGGGACAGGGGGATTCCTGAACACTGAAGCTTTCTTT	CASGTGGFLNTEAFF
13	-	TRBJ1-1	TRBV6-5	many	TGTGCCAGCAGTGAGAAGGGGGGGCCGAAAGCTTTCTTT	CASSEKGGPKAFF
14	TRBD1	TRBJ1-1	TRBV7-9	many	TGTGCCAGCAGCTTAAGACAGGGGAACACTGAAGCTTTCTTT	CASSLRQGNTEAFF
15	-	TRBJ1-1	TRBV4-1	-	TGCGCCAGCAGCCAAGACGGCGCAGGGCAGAGTGAAGCTTTCTTT	CASSQDGAGQSEAFF
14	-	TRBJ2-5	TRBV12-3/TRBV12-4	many	TGTGCCAGCAGTCAAGGACCTTACCAAGAGACCCAGTACTTC	CASSQGPYQETQYF
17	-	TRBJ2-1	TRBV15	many	TGTGCCACCAGCAGAAAACGGCTAGTAGAGGGTTACAATGAGCAGTTCTTC	CATSRKRLVEGYNEQFF
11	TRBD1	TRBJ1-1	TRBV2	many	TGTGCCACCCGACAGGGTTTAATGGCTTTCTTT	CATRQGLMAFF
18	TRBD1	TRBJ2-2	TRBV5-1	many	TGCGCCAGCAGCTTGCGAAAAGCTGGGACAGGGAACACCGGGGAGCTGTTTTTT	CASSLRKAGTGNTGELFF
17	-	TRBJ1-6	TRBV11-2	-	TGTGCCAGCAGCCCCGGGCTTACCTTGGCCTCGAATTCACCCCTCCACTTT	CASSPGLTLASNSPLHF
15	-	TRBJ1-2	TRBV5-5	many	TGTGCCAGCAGCCCCGGGTCGGGGGACCCCTATGGCTACACCTTC	CASSPGSGDPYGYTF
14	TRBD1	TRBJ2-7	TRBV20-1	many	TGCAGTGCTAGAGCCGGGACAGTATCCTACGAGCAGTACTTC	CSARAGTVSYEQYF
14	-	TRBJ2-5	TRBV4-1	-	TGCGCCAGCAGCCCGGCGTCGAGGGGAGAGACCCAGTACTTC	CASSPASRGETQYF
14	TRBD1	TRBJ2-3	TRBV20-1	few	TGCAGTGCTCAACCGGGACAGGGGACAGATACGCAGTATTTT	CSAQPGQGTDTQYF
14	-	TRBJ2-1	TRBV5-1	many	TGCGCCAGCAGCTTGGACGGTCCCTACAATGAGCAGTTCTTC	CASSLDGPYNEQFF
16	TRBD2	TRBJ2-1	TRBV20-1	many	TGCAGTGTACAGCGGGGGGCCCTAAGGGCCAACAATGAGCAGTTCTTC	CSVQRGALRANNEQFF
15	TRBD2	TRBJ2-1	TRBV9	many	TGTGCCAGCAGCGCCGGGACTAGCGGGGGGAGTGAGCAGTTCTTC	CASSAGTSGGSEQFF
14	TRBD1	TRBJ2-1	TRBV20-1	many	TGCAGTGCTCCCACCAGGGGGCCTTACAATGAGCAGTTCTTC	CSAPTRGPYNEQFF
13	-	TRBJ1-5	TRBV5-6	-	TGTGCCAGCAGCTATAATAGCAATCAGCCCCAGAATTTT	CASSYNSNQPQNF
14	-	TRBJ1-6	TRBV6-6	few	TGTGCCAGCAGCGATCCGGACCTCGGTTCACCCCTCAACTTT	CASSDPDLGSPLNF
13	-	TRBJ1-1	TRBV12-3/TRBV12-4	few	TGTGCCAGCTGCAGATATGTGAACACTGAAGCTTTCTTT	CASCRYVNTEAFF
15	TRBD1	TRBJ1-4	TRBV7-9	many	TGTGCCAGCAGCTTCCAGGGACAGACTAATGAAAAACTGTTTTTT	CASSFQGQTNEKLFF
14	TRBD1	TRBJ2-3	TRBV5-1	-	TGCGCCAGCAGCTCCGGACAGGAGACAGATACGCAGTATTTT	CASSSGQETDTQYF
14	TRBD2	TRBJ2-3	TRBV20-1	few	TGCAGTGCTAGCCCCCTGACGGGAGGGGATACGCAGTATTTT	CSASPLTGGDTQYF
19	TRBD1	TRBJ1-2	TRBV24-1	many	TGTGCCACCAGTGAAAAACGCACGGGACAGCCAATCCTCCACTATGGCTACACCTTC	CATSEKRTGQPILHYGYTF
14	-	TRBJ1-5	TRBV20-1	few	TGCAGTGCTAGAACCGGGGGGACCGATCAGCCCCAGCATTTT	CSARTGGTDQPQHF
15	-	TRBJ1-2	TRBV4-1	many	TGCGCCAGCAGCCAAGATCTGTGGGGGACCTATGGCTACACCTTC	CASSQDLWGTYGYTF